These T cell receptor beta chains were read from a single sample in a study of blood T cell repertoires in COVID-19. The repertoire was sequenced with immunoSEQ multiplex PCR; TCRdb's copy has only in-frame clones and lacks some. The table records about 98,000 clones, more than 60% of them present only once. Input material: peripheral blood. The origin of the receptors is a man in his 70s with acute or convalescent COVID-19. Both conserved end residues are part of each CDR3. Fields, in order: V gene, clone size, D gene, J gene, CDR3 DNA, CDR3 protein. D genes are given only for firm matches. The size entry is marked missing in some rows and otherwise reads once, few, many or a size class.

v_gene: TRBV30
abundance: -
d_gene: -
j_gene: TRBJ1-1
CDR3nt: TGTGCCTGGAGTGCGGGGGGCGCTGGGGACACTGAAGCTTTCTTT
CDR3aa: CAWSAGGAGDTEAFF

v_gene: TRBV7-2
abundance: -
d_gene: TRBD2
j_gene: TRBJ2-1
CDR3nt: TGTGCCAGCAGCTTAGCGCTAGCGGGAGTCAATGAGCAGTTCTTC
CDR3aa: CASSLALAGVNEQFF

v_gene: TRBV27
abundance: -
d_gene: TRBD1
j_gene: TRBJ1-1
CDR3nt: TGTGCCAGCAGTTTATCTGGCTTTAGGACAGGTGAAAAGACTGAAGCTTTCTTT
CDR3aa: CASSLSGFRTGEKTEAFF

v_gene: TRBV28
abundance: -
d_gene: -
j_gene: TRBJ1-5
CDR3nt: TGTGCCAGCACCTTAGGGGTCACCGGCGATCAGCCCCAGCATTTT
CDR3aa: CASTLGVTGDQPQHF

v_gene: TRBV2
abundance: -
d_gene: -
j_gene: TRBJ1-1
CDR3nt: TGTGCCAGCAGGGCCACTATGAACACTGAAGCTTTCTTT
CDR3aa: CASRATMNTEAFF

v_gene: TRBV19
abundance: -
d_gene: TRBD2
j_gene: TRBJ2-5
CDR3nt: TGTGCCAGTAGTAGGGCTAGCGGGAGCGCTTCCTCCCAAGAGACCCAGTACTTC
CDR3aa: CASSRASGSASSQETQYF

v_gene: TRBV7-9
abundance: -
d_gene: -
j_gene: TRBJ1-1
CDR3nt: TGTGCCTCGGGATTTGTGGAGGACACTGAAGCTTTCTTT
CDR3aa: CASGFVEDTEAFF

v_gene: TRBV10-3
abundance: -
d_gene: TRBD1
j_gene: TRBJ2-5
CDR3nt: TGTGCCATCAGTGGGACCGGGACAGCGCAAGAGACCCAGTACTTC
CDR3aa: CAISGTGTAQETQYF

v_gene: TRBV9
abundance: -
d_gene: -
j_gene: TRBJ1-5
CDR3nt: TGTGCCAGCAGCGTAGGCGGGGGGGCCTTCGATCAGCCCCAGCATTTT
CDR3aa: CASSVGGGAFDQPQHF

v_gene: TRBV5-1
abundance: -
d_gene: TRBD1
j_gene: TRBJ2-3
CDR3nt: TGCGCCAGCAGCTTGACAGGGGACCTACGCACAGATACGCAGTATTTT
CDR3aa: CASSLTGDLRTDTQYF

v_gene: TRBV7-9
abundance: few
d_gene: TRBD2
j_gene: TRBJ2-3
CDR3nt: TGTGCCAGCAGCTTAGTGACGGGAGGGGATACGCAGTATTTT
CDR3aa: CASSLVTGGDTQYF

v_gene: TRBV4-1
abundance: -
d_gene: -
j_gene: TRBJ2-7
CDR3nt: TGCGCCAGCAGCCTTTCCCAGGCCAGACAGGACGAGCAGTACTTC
CDR3aa: CASSLSQARQDEQYF